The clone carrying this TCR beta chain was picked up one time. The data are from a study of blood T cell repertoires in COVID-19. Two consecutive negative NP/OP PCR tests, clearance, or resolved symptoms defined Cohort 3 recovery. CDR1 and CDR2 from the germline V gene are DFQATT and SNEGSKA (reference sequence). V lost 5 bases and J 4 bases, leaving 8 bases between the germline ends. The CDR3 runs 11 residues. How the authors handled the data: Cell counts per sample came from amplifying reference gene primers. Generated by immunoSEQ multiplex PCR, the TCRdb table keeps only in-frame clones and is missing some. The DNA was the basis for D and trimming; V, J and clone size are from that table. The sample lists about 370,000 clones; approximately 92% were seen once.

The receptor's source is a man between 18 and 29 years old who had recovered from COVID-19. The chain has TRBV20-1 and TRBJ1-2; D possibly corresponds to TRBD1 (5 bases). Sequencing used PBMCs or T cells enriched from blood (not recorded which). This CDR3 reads CSADSPYGYTF. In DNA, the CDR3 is TGCAGTGCTGACAGCCCCTATGGCTACACCTTC.